This T cell receptor (beta chain) was captured by sequencing in a study of response to subunit inactivated influenza vaccine. The CDR3 is made up of 13 amino acids. V was shortened by 5 bases and J by 1 base, with 9 bases between the two germline ends. Germline assignment: CDR1 SQVTM and CDR2 ANQGSEA. TCRdb ran MiXCR on the RT-PCR reads and lists one entry per CDR3 protein. The table lists just under 550,000 distinct CDR3 sequences, less than 25% of them singletons. These records were also assigned to another study, of T cells expressing NK-cell markers. That source adds: As the method of synthesis, 5'RACE template switching with UMIs yielded TCR beta cDNA. It was sorted CD3+CD56-NKG2C+, CD3+CD56+NKG2C- and CD3+CD56+NKG2C+ T cells that provided the TCR beta repertoires. Among the eight sequenced donors, seven tested HCMV-seropositive and one tested seronegative. In four donors, these clonotypes also led the CD3+CD56-NKG2C+ fraction.

This material consisted of CD4+ T cells sorted from PBMCs, taken 12 days after vaccination. The V call is TRBV29-1, the J call TRBJ1-5, with D perhaps matching TRBD1 (6 bases). This TCR was sampled from a man in his fifties or sixties who received an inactivated influenza vaccine. This chain's CDR3 is CSVPGASNQPQHF. The CDR3 DNA reads as TGCAGCGTTCCAGGGGCGAGCAATCAGCCCCAGCATTTT. The full variable domain, rest sourced from reference TRBV29-1 and TRBJ1-5, is SAVISQKPSRDICQRGTSLTIQCQVDSQVTMMFWYRQQPGQSLTLIATANQGSEATYESGFVIDKFPISRPNLTFSTLTVSNMSPEDSSIYLCSVPGASNQPQHFGDGTRLSIL.